This T cell receptor beta chain was identified during a study of T cell responses to AZD1222 COVID-19 vaccine. TCRdb's table, derived via immunoSEQ multiplex PCR, lists solely in-frame clones and lacks some. In the table there are 85,000 to 130,000 clones, over 90% of which are singletons. Note on this clone: Its matching antigen is unknown.

Trimming pared 2 bases from V and 8 bases from J, leaving 13 bases between. The CDR3 length is 13 residues. The germline V gene has CDR1 SGHRS and CDR2 YFSETQ. Study-level results: Distributed over spike, vaccine-associated CD4 TCRs predominated at 160-218 and 743-854. Donors were mostly white British, more females; clonal diversity possibly underestimated. Sampling captured repertoires only after the peak T cell response.

The input for sequencing was peripheral blood, taken on day 0 of AZD1222 vaccination. The rearrangement joins TRBV5-1 to TRBJ1-2; a possible D gene is TRBD1 (5 bases). This receptor was identified in an adult in good health. CDR3 nucleotide sequence: TGCGCCAGCAGCTTTGACGACAGTCAAGGCTACACCTTC. It yields the protein CASSFDDSQGYTF. The full variable domain, with the rest looked up from reference TRBV5-1 and TRBJ1-2, is KAGVTQTPRYLIKTRGQQVTLSCSPISGHRSVSWYQQTPGQGLQFLFEYFSETQRNKGNFPGRFSGRQFSNSRSEMNVSTLELGDSALYLCASSFDDSQGYTFGSGTRLTVV.